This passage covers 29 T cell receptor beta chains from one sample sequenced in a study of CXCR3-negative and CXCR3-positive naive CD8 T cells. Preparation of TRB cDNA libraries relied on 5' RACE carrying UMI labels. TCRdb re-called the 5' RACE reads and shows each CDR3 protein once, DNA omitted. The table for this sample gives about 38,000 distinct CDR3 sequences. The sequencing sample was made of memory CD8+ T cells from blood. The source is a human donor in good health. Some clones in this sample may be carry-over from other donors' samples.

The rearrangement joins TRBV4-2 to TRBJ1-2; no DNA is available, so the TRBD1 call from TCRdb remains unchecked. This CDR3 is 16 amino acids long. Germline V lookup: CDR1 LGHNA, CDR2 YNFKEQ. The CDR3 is CASSQVGMQGGDGYTF.

The CDR3: CASSQPGPSGIYNEQFF. This chain joins TRBV4-1 and TRBJ2-1; the TCRdb D gene call, TRBD2, has no DNA to confirm it. The CDR3 spans 17 residues. Germline CDR1 and CDR2: MGHRA and YSYEKL.

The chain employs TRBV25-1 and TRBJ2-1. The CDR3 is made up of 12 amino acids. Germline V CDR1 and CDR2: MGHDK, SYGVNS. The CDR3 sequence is CASSESGHEQFF. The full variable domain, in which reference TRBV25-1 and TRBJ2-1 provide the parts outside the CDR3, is EADIYQTPRYLVIGTGKKITLECSQTMGHDKMYWYQQDPGMELHLIHYSYGVNSTEKGDLSSESTVSRIRTEHFPLTLESARPSHTSQYLCASSESGHEQFFGPGTRLTVL.

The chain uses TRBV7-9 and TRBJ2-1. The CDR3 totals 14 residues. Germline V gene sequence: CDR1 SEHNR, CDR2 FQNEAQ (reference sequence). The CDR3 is CASSLQQGVDEQFF.

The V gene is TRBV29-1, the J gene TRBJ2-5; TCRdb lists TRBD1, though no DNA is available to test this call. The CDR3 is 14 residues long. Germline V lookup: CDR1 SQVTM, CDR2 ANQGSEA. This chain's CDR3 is CSVEETGRQETQYF.

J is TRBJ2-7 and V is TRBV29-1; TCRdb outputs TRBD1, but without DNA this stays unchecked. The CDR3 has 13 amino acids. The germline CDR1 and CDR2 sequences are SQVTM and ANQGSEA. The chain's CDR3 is CSGGDRSSYEQYF.

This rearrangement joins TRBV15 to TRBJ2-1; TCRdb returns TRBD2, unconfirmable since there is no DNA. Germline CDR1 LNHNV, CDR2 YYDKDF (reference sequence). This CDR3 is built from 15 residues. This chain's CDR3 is CATSSGTSGGHEQFF.

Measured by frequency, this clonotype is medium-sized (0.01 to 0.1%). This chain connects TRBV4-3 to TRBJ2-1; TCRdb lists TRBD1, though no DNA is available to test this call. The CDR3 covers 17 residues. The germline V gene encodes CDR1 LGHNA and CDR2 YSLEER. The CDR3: CASSHEPRQGRGNEQFF.

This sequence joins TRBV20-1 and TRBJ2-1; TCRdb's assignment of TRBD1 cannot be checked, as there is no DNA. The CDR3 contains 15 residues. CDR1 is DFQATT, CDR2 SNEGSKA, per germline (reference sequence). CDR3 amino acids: CSARDTLAGGYEQFF.

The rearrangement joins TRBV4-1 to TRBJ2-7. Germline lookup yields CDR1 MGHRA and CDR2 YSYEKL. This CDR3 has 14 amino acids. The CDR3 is CASSPGQSSYEQYF.

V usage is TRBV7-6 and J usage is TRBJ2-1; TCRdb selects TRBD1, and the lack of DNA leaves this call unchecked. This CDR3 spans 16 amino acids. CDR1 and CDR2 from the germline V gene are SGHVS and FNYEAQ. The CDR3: CASSRGGYSSYNEQFF.

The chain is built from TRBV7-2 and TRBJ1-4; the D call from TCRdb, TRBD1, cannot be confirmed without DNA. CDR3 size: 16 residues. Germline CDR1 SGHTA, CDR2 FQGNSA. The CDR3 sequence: CASSSSRDRRNEKLFF. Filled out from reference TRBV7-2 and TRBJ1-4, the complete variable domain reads GAGVSQSPSNKVTEKGKDVELRCDPISGHTALYWYRQSLGQGLEFLIYFQGNSAPDKSGLPSDRFSAERTGGSVSTLTIQRTQQEDSAVYLCASSSSRDRRNEKLFFGSGTQLSVL.

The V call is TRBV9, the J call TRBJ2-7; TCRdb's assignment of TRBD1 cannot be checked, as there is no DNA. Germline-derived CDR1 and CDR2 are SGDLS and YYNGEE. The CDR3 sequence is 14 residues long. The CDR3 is CASSVDGGHYEQYF.

This CDR3 is CSVEDLTGVYYEQYF. The chain employs TRBV29-1 and TRBJ2-7; TCRdb lists TRBD1, though no DNA is available to test this call. CDR3 length equals 15 residues. Germline CDR1 is SQVTM and CDR2 is ANQGSEA.

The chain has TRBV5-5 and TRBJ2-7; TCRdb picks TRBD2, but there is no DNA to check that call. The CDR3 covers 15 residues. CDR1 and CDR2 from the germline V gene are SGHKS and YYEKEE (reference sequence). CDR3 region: CASSLAGQRAYEQYF.

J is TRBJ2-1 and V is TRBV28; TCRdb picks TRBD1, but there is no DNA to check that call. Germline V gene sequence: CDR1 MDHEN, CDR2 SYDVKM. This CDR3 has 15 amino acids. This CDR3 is CASRSGQGAYNEQFF. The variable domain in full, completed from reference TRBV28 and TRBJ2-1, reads DVKVTQSSRYLVKRTGEKVFLECVQDMDHENMFWYRQDPGLGLRLIYFSYDVKMKEKGDIPEGYSVSREKKERFSLILESASTNQTSMYLCASRSGQGAYNEQFFGPGTRLTVL.

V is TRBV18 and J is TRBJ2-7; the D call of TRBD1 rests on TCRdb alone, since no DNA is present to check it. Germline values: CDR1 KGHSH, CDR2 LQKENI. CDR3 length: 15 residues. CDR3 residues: CASSPPQGSPYEQYF.

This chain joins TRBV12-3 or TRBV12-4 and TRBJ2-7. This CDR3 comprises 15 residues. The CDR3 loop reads CASSLTHGSSYEQYF.

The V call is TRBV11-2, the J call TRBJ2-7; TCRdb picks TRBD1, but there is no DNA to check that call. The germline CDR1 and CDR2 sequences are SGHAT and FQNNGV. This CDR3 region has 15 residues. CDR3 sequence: CASSFSDRVGSEQYF.

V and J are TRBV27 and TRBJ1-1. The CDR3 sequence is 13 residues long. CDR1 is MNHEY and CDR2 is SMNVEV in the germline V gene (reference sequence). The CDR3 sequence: CASSFRAGTEAFF.

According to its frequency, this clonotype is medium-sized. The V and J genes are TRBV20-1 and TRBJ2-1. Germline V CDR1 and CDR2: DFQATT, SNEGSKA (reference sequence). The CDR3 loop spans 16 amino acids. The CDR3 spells CSARDTGLNSYNEQFF.

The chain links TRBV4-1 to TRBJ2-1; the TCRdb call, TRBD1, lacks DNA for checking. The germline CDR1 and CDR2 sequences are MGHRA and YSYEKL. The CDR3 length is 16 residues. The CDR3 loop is CASSQESGAEYNEQFF.

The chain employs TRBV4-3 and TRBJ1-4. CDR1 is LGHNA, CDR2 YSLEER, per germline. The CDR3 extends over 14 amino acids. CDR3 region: CASSQAELNEKLFF.

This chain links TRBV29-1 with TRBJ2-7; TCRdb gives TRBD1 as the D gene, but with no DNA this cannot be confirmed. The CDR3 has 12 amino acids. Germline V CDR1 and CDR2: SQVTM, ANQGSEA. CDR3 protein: CSVEGRGAEQYF.

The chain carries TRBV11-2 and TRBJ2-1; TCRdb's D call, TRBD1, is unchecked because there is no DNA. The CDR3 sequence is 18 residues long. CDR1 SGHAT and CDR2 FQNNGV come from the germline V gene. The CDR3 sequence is CASSLDQGGPPRDNEQFF.

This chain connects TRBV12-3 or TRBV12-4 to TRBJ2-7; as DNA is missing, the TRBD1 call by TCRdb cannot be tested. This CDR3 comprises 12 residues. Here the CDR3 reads CASSSRQSEQYF.

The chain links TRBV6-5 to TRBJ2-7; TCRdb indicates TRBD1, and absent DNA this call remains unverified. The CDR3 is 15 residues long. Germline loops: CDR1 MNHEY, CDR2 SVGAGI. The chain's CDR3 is CASSYFPGQGYEQYF.

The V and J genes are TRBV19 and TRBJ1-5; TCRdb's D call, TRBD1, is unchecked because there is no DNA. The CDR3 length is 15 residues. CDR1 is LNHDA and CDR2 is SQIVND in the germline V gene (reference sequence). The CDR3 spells CASSAGTGGNQPQHF.

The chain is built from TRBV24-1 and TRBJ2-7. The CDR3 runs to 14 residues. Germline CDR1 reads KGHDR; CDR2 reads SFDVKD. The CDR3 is CATSGQGGSYEKYF.